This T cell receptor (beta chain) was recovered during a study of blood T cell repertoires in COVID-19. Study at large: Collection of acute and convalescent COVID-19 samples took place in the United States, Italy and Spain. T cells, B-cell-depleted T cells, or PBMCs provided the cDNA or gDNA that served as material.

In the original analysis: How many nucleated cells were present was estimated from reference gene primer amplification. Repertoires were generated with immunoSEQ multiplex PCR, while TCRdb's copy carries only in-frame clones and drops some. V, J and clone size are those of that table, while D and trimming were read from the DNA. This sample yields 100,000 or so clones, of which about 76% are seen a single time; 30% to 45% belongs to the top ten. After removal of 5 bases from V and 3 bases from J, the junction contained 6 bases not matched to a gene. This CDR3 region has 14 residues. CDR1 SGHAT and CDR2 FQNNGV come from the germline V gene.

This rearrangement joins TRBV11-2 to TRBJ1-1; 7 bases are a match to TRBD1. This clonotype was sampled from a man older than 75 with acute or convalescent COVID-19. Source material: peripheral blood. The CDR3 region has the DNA TGTGCCAGCAGCCCAGACGACAGGGACACTGAAGCTTTCTTT. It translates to CASSPDDRDTEAFF.